This T cell receptor beta chain stems from a study of blood T cell repertoires in COVID-19. At the level of the study: The study drew acute and convalescent COVID-19 samples from the United States, Italy and Spain. Sources were T cells, B-cell-depleted T cells, or PBMCs; the material itself was cDNA or gDNA.

Original data processing: The authors estimated nucleated cell counts from reference gene primer amplification. Libraries were prepared by immunoSEQ multiplex PCR; TCRdb keeps only in-frame clonotypes and omits some of them. The D gene and trimming were derived from the DNA, and the V and J assignments and clone size from that table. The sample carries roughly 300,000 clones, about 89% recorded once. The germline V gene has CDR1 MGHRA and CDR2 YSYEKL. V was clipped by 4 bases and J by 2 bases, with 10 bases between them. This CDR3 has 14 residues. This chain joins TRBV4-1 and TRBJ2-3; D remains unclear. The receptor was derived from a man in his late teens or twenties who had recovered from COVID-19. Sequencing was performed on peripheral blood. The chain's CDR3 is CASSRQPYTDTQYF. Here the CDR3 DNA reads TGCGCCAGCAGCCGACAACCCTACACAGATACGCAGTATTTT.